This entry lists 21 T cell receptor beta chains sequenced from one sample in a study of cytomegalovirus exposure and HLA in healthy donors. PCR employed 60 Vbeta and 13 Jbeta primers. Sequencing was performed with immunoSEQ multiplex PCR; in TCRdb, only in-frame clones are kept and a portion is missing. Its table lists some 53,000 clones. The sample comprised PBMCs. Receptors originate from a woman aged 60-70 years in good health and CMV-seropositive.

This chain uses TRBV6-6 with TRBJ1-3; 7 bases agree with TRBD1. Germline CDR1 is MNHNY and CDR2 is SVGAGI (reference sequence). Unmatched junction bases numbered 8, after V lost 2 bases and J lost 4 bases. The CDR3 is made up of 16 amino acids. Here the CDR3 reads CASSYRSQGRGNTIYF. In nucleotides, the CDR3 is TGTGCCAGCAGTTACAGGTCACAGGGGCGGGGAAACACCATATATTTT.

The chain links TRBV7-8 to TRBJ2-7; 9 positions agree with TRBD2. Germline CDR1 reads SGHVS; CDR2 reads FQNEAQ. The CDR3 is 13 amino acids. The junction had 3 bases not matched to a gene; V was cut back by 7 bases and J by 2 bases. The CDR3 coding sequence is TGTGCCAGCACTAGCGGGGCCGCCTACGAGCAGTACTTC. Residues: CASTSGAAYEQYF.

The rearrangement links TRBV5-4 to TRBJ2-3; 7 bases line up with TRBD2. V gave up 0 bases and J gave up 4 bases; unmatched junction bases: 5. The germline gives CDR1 SGHNT, CDR2 YYREEE (reference sequence). The CDR3 runs to 15 residues. The CDR3 DNA sequence: TGTGCCAGCAGCTTGGATGGACTAGGAGCAGATACGCAGTATTTT. Translating gives CASSLDGLGADTQYF.

The chain combines TRBV7-6 with TRBJ1-1; no firm D call. The CDR3 length is 15 residues. Germline CDR1 reads SGHVS; CDR2 reads FNYEAQ. With 6 bases removed from V and 0 bases from J, the gap between germline ends came to 14 bases. The chain's CDR3 is CASRDSVSLNTEAFF. As DNA, the CDR3 is TGTGCCAGCAGAGACTCAGTAAGCCTGAACACTGAAGCTTTCTTT.

This chain connects TRBV10-2 to TRBJ1-1, with 7 bases identical to TRBD1. The V and J ends lost 6 bases and 3 bases, in that order; junction bases with no gene match: 1. CDR3 length equals 12 residues. In germline, CDR1 is WSHSY, CDR2 SAAADI. The CDR3 bases are TGCGCCAGCAGCCAGGGGGACACTGAAGCTTTCTTT. It codes for CASSQGDTEAFF.

The genes are TRBV9 and TRBJ1-3; TRBD1 aligns across 9 bases. The CDR3 length is 16 residues. The V segment lost 4 bases and the J segment 0 bases; nucleotides outside the gene matches: 5. Germline values: CDR1 SGDLS, CDR2 YYNGEE. CDR3 nucleotides: TGTGCCAGCAGCTCCACGACAGGGGGCTCTGGAAACACCATATATTTT. This gives the protein CASSSTTGGSGNTIYF.

The rearrangement uses TRBV10-3 and TRBJ1-2; 12 bases are a match to TRBD1. CDR1 and CDR2 from the germline V gene are ENHRY and SYGVKD. The CDR3 runs to 14 residues. V shed 8 bases, J shed 8 bases, and the junction held 9 bases outside the gene matches. CDR3 in amino acids: CAIGEGQGAYGYTF. Written as DNA, the CDR3 is TGTGCCATCGGAGAGGGACAGGGGGCTTACGGCTACACCTTC.

CDR3 protein: CASSFGQGGRGTEAFF. CDR3 coding DNA: TGTGCCAGCAGCTTCGGACAGGGGGGACGAGGCACTGAAGCTTTCTTT. This chain links TRBV27 with TRBJ1-1; 10 nucleotides align to TRBD1. CDR1 and CDR2 (germline): MNHEY, SMNVEV (reference sequence). The V gene end was trimmed by 6 bases and the J gene end by 4 bases; junction bases not matched to a gene: 11. The CDR3 length is 16 residues.

The rearrangement joins TRBV29-1 to TRBJ1-2; TRBD1 agrees at 7 bases. The CDR3 is made up of 11 amino acids. Trimming at V came to 6 bases and at J to 8 bases, leaving 6 bases not matched to a gene. Germline CDR1 and CDR2: SQVTM and ANQGSEA. The CDR3 protein is CSVWTGQGYTF. The DNA of the CDR3 is TGCAGCGTCTGGACAGGCCAGGGCTACACCTTC.

The chain carries TRBV6-5 and TRBJ1-2, with 9 positions matching TRBD1. Germline V gene sequence: CDR1 MNHEY, CDR2 SVGAGI. The V and J ends lost 5 bases and 4 bases, in that order; junction bases with no gene match: 8. This CDR3 is built from 15 residues. The CDR3 DNA reads as TGTGCCAGCAGTCGAAACAGGGGGCTAGGCTATGGCTACACCTTC. This encodes CASSRNRGLGYGYTF.

The chain combines TRBV29-1 with TRBJ1-1, with a weak D call TRBD1 (6 bases). Germline assignment: CDR1 SQVTM and CDR2 ANQGSEA. The CDR3 sequence is 13 residues long. Trimming took 7 bases from V and 2 from J, leaving 14 bases between them. This CDR3 reads CSAKGGANTEAFF. The CDR3 nucleotides read TGCAGCGCCAAAGGGGGGGCCAACACTGAAGCTTTCTTT.

The chain couples TRBV28 to TRBJ2-3, with 10 bases identical to TRBD2. Germline assignment: CDR1 MDHEN and CDR2 SYDVKM. The CDR3 covers 14 residues. V lost 6 bases and J lost 4; bases outside the gene matches: 4. This CDR3 is CASSKRGGADTQYF. CDR3 nucleotide sequence: TGTGCCAGCAGCAAGCGGGGGGGTGCAGATACGCAGTATTTT.

The rearrangement uses TRBV19 and TRBJ2-2, with D perhaps TRBD2 (5 bases). CDR3 size: 13 residues. CDR1 LNHDA and CDR2 SQIVND come from the germline V gene (reference sequence). The V gene lost 9 bases and the J gene lost 6 bases, with 14 bases spanning the gap. CDR3 protein: CASLGSRSGELFF. The DNA for the CDR3 is TGTGCCAGCTTGGGGAGCCGTTCCGGGGAGCTGTTTTTT.

The rearrangement uses TRBV5-1 and TRBJ1-2; 7 nucleotides align to TRBD1. Trimming at V came to 4 bases and at J to 6 bases, leaving 24 bases not matched to a gene. The CDR3 sequence is 19 residues long. CDR1 is SGHRS and CDR2 is YFSETQ in the germline V gene. This chain's CDR3 is CASSPPLETGLAARHGYTF. CDR3 nucleotide sequence: TGCGCCAGCAGCCCTCCTCTTGAGACAGGGCTCGCCGCCCGGCATGGCTACACCTTC.

Notes on this clone: An end of the junction differs from the germline gene, which may be a read error. CDR3 coding DNA: TGTGCTAGCAGCGGAAACCAGGGGGCAGAGACCCAGTACTTC. It translates to CASSGNQGAETQYF. This chain links TRBV7-7 with TRBJ2-5; TRBD1 aligns across 8 bases. The CDR3 is 14 residues long. Per germline, CDR1 SSHAT and CDR2 FNYEAQ (reference sequence).

The chain couples TRBV19 to TRBJ1-2; D gene unclear. The CDR3 is 16 residues long. Germline lookup yields CDR1 LNHDA and CDR2 SQIVND (reference sequence). V dropped 7 bases and J dropped 2 bases, with 20 bases sitting between them. CDR3: CASNTNKWTSNYGYTF. CDR3 sequence (DNA): TGTGCCAGTAATACCAACAAATGGACTTCCAACTATGGCTACACCTTC.

The chain uses TRBV7-6 and TRBJ2-3; 9 bases agree with TRBD2. In germline, CDR1 is SGHVS, CDR2 FNYEAQ. Unmatched junction bases numbered 11, after V lost 7 bases and J lost 3 bases. This CDR3 has 16 amino acids. The CDR3 coding sequence is TGTGCCAGCACCCACGGGAGCGGGGGGAAGACAGATACGCAGTATTTT. Protein product: CASTHGSGGKTDTQYF. The entire variable domain, with the rest obtained from reference TRBV7-6 and TRBJ2-3, is as follows: GAGVSQSPRYKVTKRGQDVALRCDPISGHVSLYWYRQALGQGPEFLTYFNYEAQQDKSGLPNDRFSAERPEGSISTLTIQRTEQRDSAMYRCASTHGSGGKTDTQYFGPGTRLTVL.

This chain joins TRBV6-1 and TRBJ1-1, with 9 bases matching TRBD1. CDR3 length equals 15 residues. Trimming removed 4 bases from V and 4 bases from J; junction bases left unmatched: 7. The V gene's germline CDR1 is MNHNS and CDR2 SASEGT. This chain's CDR3 is CASSGGQGRSTEAFF. Written as DNA, the CDR3 is TGTGCCAGCAGTGGAGGACAGGGGAGGAGCACTGAAGCTTTCTTT.

The gene calls are TRBV5-1 and TRBJ1-2; TRBD1 is a possible D gene (6 bases). CDR3 length: 13 amino acids. Germline V lookup: CDR1 SGHRS, CDR2 YFSETQ. V was trimmed by 4 bases and J by 4 bases, leaving 11 bases between them. Here the CDR3 reads CASSPDSLYGYTF. The CDR3 nucleotides read TGCGCCAGCAGCCCGGACAGCCTCTATGGCTACACCTTC.

Regarding this clone: One end of the junction does not line up with germline, which may come from a read error. V is TRBV7-9 and J is TRBJ1-6; a weak D match, TRBD1 (5 bases). The CDR3 totals 15 residues. The germline V gene encodes CDR1 SEHNR and CDR2 FQNEAQ (reference sequence). CDR3: CASSLWQGENSHLHF. DNA for the CDR3: TGTGCCAGCAGCTTATGGCAGGGTGAGAATTCACACCTCCACTTT.

CDR3 loop: CASSAPQPAYEQYF. The CDR3 region has the DNA TGTGCCAGCAGCGCCCCACAGCCGGCCTACGAGCAGTACTTC. The genes are TRBV7-9 and TRBJ2-7; D not certain. V lost 5 bases to trimming and J lost 2 bases, with 13 bases between them. In germline, CDR1 is SEHNR, CDR2 FQNEAQ (reference sequence). The CDR3 extends over 14 amino acids.